This entry describes one T cell receptor (beta chain). TCR beta sequences were obtained from blood CD8+ and CD4+ T cells. Negative isolation was used for CD8+ and CD4+ T cells and FACS enrichment for TEMRA cells. RNA, at 0.5 to 1 ug, was reverse transcribed with random hexamers. The CDR3 of TCR beta was amplified by immunoSEQ multiplex PCR across 54 Vbeta and 13 Jbeta. TCRdb re-called the immunoSEQ multiplex PCR reads through MiXCR, storing one row per CDR3 protein. The data contain about 280,000 distinct CDR3 sequences, roughly 84% of them singletons. CDR3 length: 15 amino acids. Trimming cost V 3 bases and J 7 bases; bases outside gene matches: 8. The germline CDR1 and CDR2 sequences are LNHDA and SQIVND (reference sequence). These data belong to a study of CD8 T cells in Susac syndrome.

Sequenced material: CD8+ T cells from PBMCs. The sequence was obtained from a human donor with multiple sclerosis. The genes are TRBV19 and TRBJ2-1, with 8 positions matching TRBD2. CDR3 sequence: CASSIFRAGANEQFF. The CDR3 DNA reads TGTGCCAGTAGTATCTTTCGAGCGGGAGCGAATGAGCAGTTCTTC.